In its sample, the clone carrying this TCR beta chain was seen many times. The antigen remains unidentified. This specimen belongs to a study of read filtering for tumor transcriptome and immune sequencing. Study overall: Mean patient age was about 66 years, range roughly 47 to 90; some 17 male, 14 female.

From 300 to 450 ng of RNA, a library with molecular barcoded alpha/delta and beta/gamma adaptors was made. TCRdb reprocessed the reads via MiXCR and lists one record per CDR3 protein. The sample yields approximately 90,000 distinct CDR3 sequences, about a fifth seen once. Study conclusions and caveats: Compared with RNA-seq, IR-seq gave much higher clonotype depth and reliability. Roughly 79% of IR-seq clonotypes had one read, totaling 3% to 4% of reads; RNA-seq: roughly 76% and 46%.

Sequencing input: a population of CD138-negative cells sorted from bone marrow. This receptor was obtained from a donor at least 40 years old with multiple myeloma.

The CDR3 sequence is CATSDLYSPGGPAAEQFF. Written as DNA, the CDR3 is TGTGCCACCAGTGACCTTTACAGCCCGGGGGGCCCCGCCGCTGAGCAGTTCTTC. The chain uses TRBV24-1 and TRBJ2-1; TRBD2 might be the D (7 bases). The germline V and J ends were trimmed by 4 bases and 9 bases, with 27 bases remaining between them. The germline V gene has CDR1 KGHDR and CDR2 SFDVKD. The CDR3 is 18 residues long.